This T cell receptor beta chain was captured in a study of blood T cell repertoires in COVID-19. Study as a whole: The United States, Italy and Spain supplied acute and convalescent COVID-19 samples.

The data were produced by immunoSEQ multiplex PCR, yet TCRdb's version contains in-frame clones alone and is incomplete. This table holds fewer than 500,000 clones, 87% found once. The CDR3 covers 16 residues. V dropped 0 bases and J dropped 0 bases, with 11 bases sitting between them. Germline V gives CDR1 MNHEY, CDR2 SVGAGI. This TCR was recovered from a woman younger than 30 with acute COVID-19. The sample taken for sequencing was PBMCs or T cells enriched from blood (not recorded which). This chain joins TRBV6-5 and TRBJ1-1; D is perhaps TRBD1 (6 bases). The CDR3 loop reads CASSYSRGLMNTEAFF. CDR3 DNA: TGTGCCAGCAGTTACTCGAGGGGGTTGATGAACACTGAAGCTTTCTTT.